The next 14 T cell receptor beta chains were all read from a single sample in a study of control samples from healthy donors and cancer patients. Generated by immunoSEQ multiplex PCR, the TCRdb table keeps only in-frame clones and is missing some. The sample shows around 250,000 clones, over 70% of them seen only once. What was sequenced was PBMCs. Source of these receptors: a woman in her sixties or seventies with lung cancer.

V usage is TRBV2 and J usage is TRBJ2-5; D not certain. Germline CDR1 SNHLY, CDR2 FYNNEI. This CDR3 comprises 13 residues. The V and J ends lost 7 bases and 3 bases respectively, with 12 bases between them. CDR3 sequence (DNA): TGTGCCAGCAAGGTGCGAGCCGAAGAGACCCAGTACTTC. Translating gives CASKVRAEETQYF.

This chain uses TRBV6-2 or TRBV6-3 with TRBJ2-3; possibly TRBD1 or TRBD2 for D (5 bases each). The germline gives CDR1 MNHEY, CDR2 SVGEGT. The CDR3 loop spans 15 amino acids. Trimming removed 4 bases from V and 1 base from J, with 12 bases in between. The CDR3 DNA reads as TGTGCCAGCAGTTCCCCCCGGGGACGCACAGATACGCAGTATTTT. Encoded protein: CASSSPRGRTDTQYF.

V gene TRBV4-2 combines with J gene TRBJ2-7; D is unclear. Germline-derived CDR1 and CDR2 are LGHNA and YNFKEQ. V lost 0 bases and J 0 bases, leaving 15 bases between the germline ends. CDR3 length: 17 amino acids. DNA of the CDR3: TGTGCCAGCAGCCAAGATCTTGTCGGGTTGAGCTCCTACGAGCAGTACTTC. Its translation: CASSQDLVGLSSYEQYF.

The V call is TRBV7-9, the J call TRBJ1-3; unclear D gene. The CDR3 runs 13 residues. Trimming took 4 bases from V and 4 from J, leaving 8 bases between them. The germline V gene has CDR1 SEHNR and CDR2 FQNEAQ (reference sequence). The CDR3 protein is CASSSRMGNTIYF. The CDR3 region has the DNA TGTGCCAGCAGCTCAAGAATGGGAAACACCATATATTTT.

For this clone: Relative to the germline gene, one junction end is altered; a read error may explain this. The chain links TRBV2 to TRBJ1-2, with D tentatively TRBD1 (5 bases). From germline, CDR1 is SNHLY and CDR2 FYNNEI. The CDR3 runs to 15 residues. The CDR3 loop is CASSKGGTPNFGYTF. CDR3 coding DNA: TGTGCCAGCAGTAAAGGTGGGACGCCTAACTTTGGCTACACCTTC.

The chain recombines TRBV28 with TRBJ1-1; TRBD1 matches at 9 bases. Germline CDR1 is MDHEN and CDR2 is SYDVKM. Losses at the gene ends were 7 bases for V and 5 bases for J; bases not matched to a gene: 14. This CDR3 comprises 16 residues. The CDR3 sequence is CASISGTGNLRTEAFF. DNA of the CDR3: TGTGCCAGCATCTCCGGGACAGGGAATCTAAGGACTGAAGCTTTCTTT.

The chain employs TRBV2 and TRBJ2-7; D is undetermined. The CDR3 sequence is 14 residues long. Germline CDR1 and CDR2: SNHLY and FYNNEI. CDR3 DNA sequence: TGTGCGAATCGAGCGCCCCCCCCCGCGGTCGAGCAGTACTTC. Its protein is CANRAPPPAVEQYF.

The CDR3 here is CASSPGGGTNYGYTF. The CDR3 DNA reads as TGTGCCAGCAGCCCGGGAGGGGGAACCAACTATGGCTACACCTTC. The V call is TRBV28, the J call TRBJ1-2; D may be TRBD1 (6 bases). V lost 6 bases and J 2 bases, leaving 16 bases between the germline ends. This CDR3 has 15 residues. The germline V gene encodes CDR1 MDHEN and CDR2 SYDVKM.

The chain has TRBV6-5 and TRBJ2-3; TRBD1 matches at 8 bases. The CDR3 has 14 residues. Germline CDR1 reads MNHEY; CDR2 reads SVGAGI. V shed 6 bases and J 4 bases; nucleotides not matched to a gene: 6. The CDR3 sequence is CASRSGGAADTQYF. Here the CDR3 DNA reads TGTGCCAGCAGGTCAGGGGGCGCAGCAGATACGCAGTATTTT.

This chain links TRBV23-1 with TRBJ2-7; a weak D match, TRBD1 (5 bases). TRBV23-1 is an open reading frame, and its role is uncertain. CDR3 length: 14 residues. The V and J ends lost 10 bases and 2 bases respectively, with 18 bases between them. CDR3 residues: CAKRGWIHPYEQYF. CDR3 bases: TGCGCCAAAAGGGGATGGATCCACCCCTACGAGCAGTACTTC.

This CDR3 reads CSVGDRNTEAFF. For the CDR3, the DNA is TGCAGCGTTGGGGACAGGAACACTGAAGCTTTCTTT. The chain is built from TRBV29-1 and TRBJ1-1; 7 positions agree with TRBD1. Trimming took 4 bases from V and 1 from J; bases not matched to a gene: 0. The CDR3 extends over 12 amino acids. Germline assignment: CDR1 SQVTM and CDR2 ANQGSEA.

The rearrangement joins TRBV9 to TRBJ1-4, with 9 bases identical to TRBD1. In germline, CDR1 is SGDLS, CDR2 YYNGEE. This CDR3 comprises 14 residues. V gave up 4 bases and J gave up 8 bases; unmatched junction bases: 6. In DNA form, the CDR3 reads TGTGCCAGCAGCCTACAGGGGGCTGGGGAAAAACTGTTTTTT. This codes for CASSLQGAGEKLFF. The variable domain in full, with the rest retrieved from reference TRBV9 and TRBJ1-4, is DSGVTQTPKHLITATGQRVTLRCSPRSGDLSVYWYQQSLDQGLQFLIQYYNGEERAKGNILERFSAQQFPDLHSELNLSSLELGDSALYFCASSLQGAGEKLFFGSGTQLSVL.

The CDR3 bases are TGTGCCAGCAGCCCGACAGGGGCTGGCTACGAGCAGTACTTC. Translating gives CASSPTGAGYEQYF. V gene TRBV5-4 combines with J gene TRBJ2-7, with TRBD1 matching 8 bases. Germline V gene lookup returns CDR1 SGHNT and CDR2 YYREEE (reference sequence). The CDR3 runs to 14 residues. V shed 4 bases and J 3 bases; nucleotides not matched to a gene: 6.

The chain employs TRBV10-1 and TRBJ2-1; 8 nucleotides agree with TRBD1. Germline trimming cut 11 bases from V and 2 bases from J; bases unmatched to any gene: 11. The CDR3 totals 15 residues. Germline V lookup: CDR1 WNHNN, CDR2 SYGVQD (reference sequence). The DNA of the CDR3 is TGCGCCTGTTCATCAGGGGGCGAGACCTACAATGAGCAGTTCTTC. Amino acid sequence: CACSSGGETYNEQFF.